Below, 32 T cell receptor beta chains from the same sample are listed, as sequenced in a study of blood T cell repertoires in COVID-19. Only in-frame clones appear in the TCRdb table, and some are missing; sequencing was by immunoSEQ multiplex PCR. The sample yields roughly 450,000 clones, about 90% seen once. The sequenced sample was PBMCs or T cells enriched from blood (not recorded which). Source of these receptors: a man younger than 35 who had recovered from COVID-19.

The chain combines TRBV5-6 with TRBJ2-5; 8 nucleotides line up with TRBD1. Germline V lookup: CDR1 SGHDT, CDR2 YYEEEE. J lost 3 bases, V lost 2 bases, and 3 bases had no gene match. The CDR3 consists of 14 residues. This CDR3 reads CASSFRTGKETQYF. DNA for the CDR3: TGTGCCAGCAGCTTCCGGACAGGGAAAGAGACCCAGTACTTC.

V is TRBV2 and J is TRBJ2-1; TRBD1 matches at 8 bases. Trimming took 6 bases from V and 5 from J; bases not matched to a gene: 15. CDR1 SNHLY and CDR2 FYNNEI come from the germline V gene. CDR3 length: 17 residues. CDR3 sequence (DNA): TGTGCCAGCAGCGGACCCCCCTCAGGGGGCGTCCACAATGAGCAGTTCTTC. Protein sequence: CASSGPPSGGVHNEQFF.

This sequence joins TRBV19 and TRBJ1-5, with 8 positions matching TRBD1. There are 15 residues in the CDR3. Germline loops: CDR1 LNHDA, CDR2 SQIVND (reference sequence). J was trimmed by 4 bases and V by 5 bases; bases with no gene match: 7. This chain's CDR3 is CASSGDRTTNQPQHF. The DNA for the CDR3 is TGTGCCAGTAGTGGGGACAGGACTACAAATCAGCCCCAGCATTTT.

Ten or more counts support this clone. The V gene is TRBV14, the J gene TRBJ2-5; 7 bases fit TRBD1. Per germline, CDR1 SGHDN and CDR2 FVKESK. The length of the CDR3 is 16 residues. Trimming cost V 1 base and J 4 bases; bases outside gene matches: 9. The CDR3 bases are TGTGCCAGCAGCCAAGTAGGGACAGCGAAAGGAGAGACCCAGTACTTC. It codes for CASSQVGTAKGETQYF. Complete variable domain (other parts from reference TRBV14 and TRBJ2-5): EAGVTQFPSHSVIEKGQTVTLRCDPISGHDNLYWYRRVMGKEIKFLLHFVKESKQDESGMPNNRFLAERTGGTYSTLKVQPAELEDSGVYFCASSQVGTAKGETQYFGPGTRLLVL.

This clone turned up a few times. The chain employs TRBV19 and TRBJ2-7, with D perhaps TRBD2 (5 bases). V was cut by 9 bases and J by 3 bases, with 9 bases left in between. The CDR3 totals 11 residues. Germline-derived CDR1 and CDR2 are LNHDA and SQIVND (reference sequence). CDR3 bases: TGTGCCAGCAGCGCGGGCTACGAGCAGTACTTC. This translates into CASSAGYEQYF. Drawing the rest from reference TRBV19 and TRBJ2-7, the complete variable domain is DGGITQSPKYLFRKEGQNVTLSCEQNLNHDAMYWYRQDPGQGLRLIYYSQIVNDFQKGDIAEGYSVSREKKESFPLTVTSAQKNPTAFYLCASSAGYEQYFGPGTRLTVT.

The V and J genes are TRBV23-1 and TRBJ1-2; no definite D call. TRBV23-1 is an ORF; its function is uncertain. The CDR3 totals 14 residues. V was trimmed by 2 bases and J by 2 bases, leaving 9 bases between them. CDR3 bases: TGCGCCAGCAGTCAAGCGGGTGCGAACTATGGCTACACCTTC. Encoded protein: CASSQAGANYGYTF.

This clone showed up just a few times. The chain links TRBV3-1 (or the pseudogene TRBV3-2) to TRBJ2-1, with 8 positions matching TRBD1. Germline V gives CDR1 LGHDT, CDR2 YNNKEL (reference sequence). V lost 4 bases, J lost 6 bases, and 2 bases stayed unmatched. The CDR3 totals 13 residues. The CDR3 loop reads CASSLGTGNEQFF. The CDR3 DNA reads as TGTGCCAGCAGCCTGGGGACAGGCAATGAGCAGTTCTTC.

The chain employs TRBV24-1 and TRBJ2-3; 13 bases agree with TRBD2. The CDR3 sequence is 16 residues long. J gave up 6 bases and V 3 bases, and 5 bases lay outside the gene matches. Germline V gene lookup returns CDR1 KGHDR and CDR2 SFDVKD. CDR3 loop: CATSDRLAGGSDTQYF. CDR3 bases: TGTGCCACCAGTGATCGACTAGCGGGAGGTTCGGATACGCAGTATTTT.

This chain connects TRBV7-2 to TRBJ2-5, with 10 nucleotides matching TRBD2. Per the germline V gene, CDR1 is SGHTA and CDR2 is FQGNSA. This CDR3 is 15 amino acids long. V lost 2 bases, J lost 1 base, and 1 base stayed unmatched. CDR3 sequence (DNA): TGTGCCAGCAGCTTACAGCGGGGGGGCCAAGAGACCCAGTACTTC. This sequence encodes CASSLQRGGQETQYF.

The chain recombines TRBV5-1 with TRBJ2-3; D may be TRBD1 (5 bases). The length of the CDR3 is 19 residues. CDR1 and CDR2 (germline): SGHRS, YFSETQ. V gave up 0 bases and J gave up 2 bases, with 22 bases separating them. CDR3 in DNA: TGCGCCAGCAGCTTGGCAGGCAGGGCCGGGCACGGCGCCACAGATACGCAGTATTTT. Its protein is CASSLAGRAGHGATDTQYF.

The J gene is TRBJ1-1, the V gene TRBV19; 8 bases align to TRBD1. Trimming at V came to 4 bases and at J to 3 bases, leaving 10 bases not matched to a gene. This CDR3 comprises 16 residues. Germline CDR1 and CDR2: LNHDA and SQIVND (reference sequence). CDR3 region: CASSTSGGWRDTEAFF. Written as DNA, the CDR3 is TGTGCCAGTAGTACGTCAGGGGGCTGGAGGGACACTGAAGCTTTCTTT.

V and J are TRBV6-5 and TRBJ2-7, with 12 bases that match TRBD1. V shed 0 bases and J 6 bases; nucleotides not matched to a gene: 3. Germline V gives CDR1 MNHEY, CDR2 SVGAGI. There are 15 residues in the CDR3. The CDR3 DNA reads TGTGCCAGCAGTTACTCGGGACAGGGGGCAAGCGAGCAGTACTTC. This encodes CASSYSGQGASEQYF.

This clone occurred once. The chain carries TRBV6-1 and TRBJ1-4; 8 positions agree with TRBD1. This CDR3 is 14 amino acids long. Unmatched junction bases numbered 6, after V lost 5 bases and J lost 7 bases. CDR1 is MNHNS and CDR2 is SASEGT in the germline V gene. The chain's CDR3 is CASSSDRASEKLFF. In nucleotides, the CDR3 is TGTGCCAGCAGTTCGGACAGGGCGAGTGAAAAACTGTTTTTT.

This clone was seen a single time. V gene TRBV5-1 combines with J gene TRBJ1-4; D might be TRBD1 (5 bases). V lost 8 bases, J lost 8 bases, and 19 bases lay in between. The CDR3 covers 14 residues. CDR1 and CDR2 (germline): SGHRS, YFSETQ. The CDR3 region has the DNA TGCGCCAGTGGCCGATCGGGGCGGGACGAAAAACTGTTTTTT. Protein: CASGRSGRDEKLFF.

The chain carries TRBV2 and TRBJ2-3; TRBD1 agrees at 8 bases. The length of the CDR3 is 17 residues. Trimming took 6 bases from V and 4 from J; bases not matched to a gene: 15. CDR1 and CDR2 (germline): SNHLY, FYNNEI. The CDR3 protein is CASRPPPGDRFADTQYF. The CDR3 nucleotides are TGTGCCAGCAGGCCCCCCCCAGGGGACAGGTTTGCAGATACGCAGTATTTT. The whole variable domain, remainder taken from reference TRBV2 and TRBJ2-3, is EPEVTQTPSHQVTQMGQEVILRCVPISNHLYFYWYRQILGQKVEFLVSFYNNEISEKSEIFDDQFSVERPDGSNFTLKIRSTKLEDSAMYFCASRPPPGDRFADTQYFGPGTRLTVL.

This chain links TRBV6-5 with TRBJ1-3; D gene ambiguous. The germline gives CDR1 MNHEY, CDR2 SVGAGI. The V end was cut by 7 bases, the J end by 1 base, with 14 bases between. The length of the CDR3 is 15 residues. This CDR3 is CASKVGQQSGNTIYF. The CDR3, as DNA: TGTGCCAGCAAAGTTGGGCAGCAATCTGGAAACACCATATATTTT.

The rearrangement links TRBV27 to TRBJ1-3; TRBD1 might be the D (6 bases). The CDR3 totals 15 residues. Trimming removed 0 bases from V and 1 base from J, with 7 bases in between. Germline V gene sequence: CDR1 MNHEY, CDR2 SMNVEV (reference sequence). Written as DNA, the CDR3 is TGTGCCAGCAGTTTATCCAGGGGTTCTGGAAACACCATATATTTT. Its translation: CASSLSRGSGNTIYF.

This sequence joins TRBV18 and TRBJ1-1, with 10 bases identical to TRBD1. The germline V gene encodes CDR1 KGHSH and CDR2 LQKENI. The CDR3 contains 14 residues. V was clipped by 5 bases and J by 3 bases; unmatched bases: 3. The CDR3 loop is CASSWGTGDTEAFF. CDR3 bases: TGTGCCAGCTCATGGGGGACAGGGGACACTGAAGCTTTCTTT.

This CDR3 reads CSATSEETQYF. CDR3 DNA sequence: TGCAGTGCTACCTCTGAAGAGACCCAGTACTTC. This chain connects TRBV20-1 to TRBJ2-5; D unresolved. Germline lookup yields CDR1 DFQATT and CDR2 SNEGSKA (reference sequence). CDR3 size: 11 residues. V was pared by 4 bases and J by 3 bases, with 6 bases between.

CDR3 DNA sequence: TGTGCCAGCAGCCAGAACAGGGCCGTCTTTTGGAATGGCTATGGCTACACCTTC. It translates to CASSQNRAVFWNGYGYTF. The V and J genes are TRBV3-1 (or the pseudogene TRBV3-2) and TRBJ1-2; a weak D match, TRBD1 (6 bases). The germline gives CDR1 LGHDT, CDR2 YNNKEL (reference sequence). The CDR3 sequence is 18 residues long. The V end was cut by 3 bases, the J end by 4 bases, with 24 bases between.

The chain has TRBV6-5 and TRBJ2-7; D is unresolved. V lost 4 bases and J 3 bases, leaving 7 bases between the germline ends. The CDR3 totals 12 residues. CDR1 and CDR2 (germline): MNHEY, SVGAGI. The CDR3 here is CASSSPGYEQYF. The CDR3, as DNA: TGTGCCAGCAGTTCCCCCGGCTACGAGCAGTACTTC.

CDR3 in DNA: TGTGCCAGCAGCTTCGACAGCGAATCCCTTTGGGGCTACACCTTC. It specifies CASSFDSESLWGYTF. The chain combines TRBV2 with TRBJ1-2; a possible D gene is TRBD1 (5 bases). Germline assignment: CDR1 SNHLY and CDR2 FYNNEI. Deletions cut 6 bases from V and 8 bases from J, with 22 bases between. The CDR3 contains 15 residues. Complete variable domain (other parts from reference TRBV2 and TRBJ1-2): EPEVTQTPSHQVTQMGQEVILRCVPISNHLYFYWYRQILGQKVEFLVSFYNNEISEKSEIFDDQFSVERPDGSNFTLKIRSTKLEDSAMYFCASSFDSESLWGYTFGSGTRLTVV.

CDR3 region: CASSGTVGQDVNEQFF. CDR3 nucleotides: TGTGCCAGCAGCGGAACCGTGGGACAGGATGTGAATGAGCAGTTCTTC. The V and J genes are TRBV11-2 and TRBJ2-1, with 8 bases matching TRBD1. Trimming removed 5 bases from V and 7 bases from J; junction bases left unmatched: 13. CDR1 SGHAT and CDR2 FQNNGV come from the germline V gene. CDR3 length: 16 residues.

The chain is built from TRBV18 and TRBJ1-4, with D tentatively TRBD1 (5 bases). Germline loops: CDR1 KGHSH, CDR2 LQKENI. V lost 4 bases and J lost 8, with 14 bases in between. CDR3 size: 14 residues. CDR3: CASSLLRQGEKLFF. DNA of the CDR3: TGTGCCAGCTCACTCCTTAGGCAGGGAGAAAAACTGTTTTTT.

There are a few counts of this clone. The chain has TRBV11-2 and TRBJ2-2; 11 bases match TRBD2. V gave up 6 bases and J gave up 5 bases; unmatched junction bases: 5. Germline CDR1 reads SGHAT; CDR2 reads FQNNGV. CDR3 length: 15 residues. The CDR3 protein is CASSRSGRDTGELFF. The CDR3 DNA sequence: TGTGCCAGCAGTCGTAGCGGGAGGGATACCGGGGAGCTGTTTTTT.

CDR3 DNA sequence: TGTGCCAGCAGCCCCTGGGCGCCTGAGCAGTTCTTC. This translates into CASSPWAPEQFF. This chain joins TRBV5-8 and TRBJ2-1; D gene uncertain. CDR1 and CDR2 from the germline V gene are SGHTS and YDEGEE. V lost 4 bases, J lost 9 bases, and 11 bases lay in between. The CDR3 spans 12 residues.

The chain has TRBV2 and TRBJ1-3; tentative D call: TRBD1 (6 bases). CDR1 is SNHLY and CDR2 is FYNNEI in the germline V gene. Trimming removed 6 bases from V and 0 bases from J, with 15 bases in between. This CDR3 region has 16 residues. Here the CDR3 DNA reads TGTGCCAGCAGCCCTCCCAGACAGGCCTCTGGAAACACCATATATTTT. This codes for CASSPPRQASGNTIYF.

CDR3 DNA sequence: TGTGCCAGCAGCGTAGAGGTGGGGAGCTCCTACGAGCAGTACTTC. Translating gives CASSVEVGSSYEQYF. The J gene is TRBJ2-7, the V gene TRBV9; tentatively, D is TRBD2 (5 bases). V dropped 0 bases and J dropped 0 bases, with 10 bases sitting between them. The length of the CDR3 is 15 residues. Looked up from germline, CDR1 is SGDLS and CDR2 is YYNGEE. The full variable domain, in which reference TRBV9 and TRBJ2-7 provide the parts outside the CDR3, is DSGVTQTPKHLITATGQRVTLRCSPRSGDLSVYWYQQSLDQGLQFLIQYYNGEERAKGNILERFSAQQFPDLHSELNLSSLELGDSALYFCASSVEVGSSYEQYFGPGTRLTVT.

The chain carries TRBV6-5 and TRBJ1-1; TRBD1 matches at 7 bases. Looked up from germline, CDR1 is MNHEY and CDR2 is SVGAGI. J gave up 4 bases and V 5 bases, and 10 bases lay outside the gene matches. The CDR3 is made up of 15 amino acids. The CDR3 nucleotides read TGTGCCAGCAGTAACCTGAACAGGGGCGGCACTGAAGCTTTCTTT. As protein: CASSNLNRGGTEAFF.

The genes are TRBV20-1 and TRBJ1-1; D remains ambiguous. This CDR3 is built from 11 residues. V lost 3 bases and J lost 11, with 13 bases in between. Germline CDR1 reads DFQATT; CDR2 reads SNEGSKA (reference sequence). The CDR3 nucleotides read TGCAGTGCTAGTCCCCGGGGAGAGGCTTTCTTT. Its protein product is CSASPRGEAFF.

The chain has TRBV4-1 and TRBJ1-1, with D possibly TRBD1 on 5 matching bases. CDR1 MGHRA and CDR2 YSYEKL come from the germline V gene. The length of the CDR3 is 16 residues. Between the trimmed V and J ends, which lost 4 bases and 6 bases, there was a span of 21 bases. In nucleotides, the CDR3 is TGCGCCAGCAGCCCTAACAACGAGTGGGGGGAAGCTGAAGCTTTCTTT. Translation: CASSPNNEWGEAEAFF.

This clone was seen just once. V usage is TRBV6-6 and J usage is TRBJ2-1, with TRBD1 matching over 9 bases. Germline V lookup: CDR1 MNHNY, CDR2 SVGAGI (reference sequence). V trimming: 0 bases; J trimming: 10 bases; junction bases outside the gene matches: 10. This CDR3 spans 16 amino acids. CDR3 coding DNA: TGTGCCAGCAGTTACTCGGCGGGACAGGGTACGCGAGAGCAGTTCTTC. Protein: CASSYSAGQGTREQFF.